This TCR beta chain was captured in a study of human T cells and chemical hapten exposure. On the study more broadly: A patient group, mainly female, showed alopecia areata, totalis or universalis. Study-level points and caveats: Expanded TCRs produced significantly more large CDR3 similarity clusters than controls did. Donors in the study had alopecia, meaning their immune response may differ from healthy people's.

The CDR3 spans 14 residues. V dropped 4 bases and J dropped 8 bases, with 15 bases sitting between them. Looked up from germline, CDR1 is LGHNA and CDR2 is YSLEER. Comment on this clonotype: Its antigen is unidentified.

The library attached unique molecular identifiers to individual cDNA molecules. Each CDR3 protein is one row after TCRdb ran MiXCR on the RACE reads. Of 380,000 or so distinct CDR3 sequences detected, about 4.4% appear once; the ten largest clones hold about 2.1%. Time point reported: patch test 1, 2 weeks after DPC sensitization. Regarding treatment: therapeutic diphenylcyclopropenone sensitization with weekly scalp DPC. The source is a woman between 50 and 59 years old with alopecia areata. Some clones in this sample may be carry-over from other donors' samples. V and J are TRBV4-3 and TRBJ2-1, with D maybe TRBD2 (5 bases). This specimen consisted of whole blood, obtained in connection with sensitization to the hapten diphenylcyclopropenone (DPC). The CDR3 DNA reads TGCGCCAGCAGCCCCAGTCCCGGGCGGGATGAGCAGTTCTTC. Its protein is CASSPSPGRDEQFF.